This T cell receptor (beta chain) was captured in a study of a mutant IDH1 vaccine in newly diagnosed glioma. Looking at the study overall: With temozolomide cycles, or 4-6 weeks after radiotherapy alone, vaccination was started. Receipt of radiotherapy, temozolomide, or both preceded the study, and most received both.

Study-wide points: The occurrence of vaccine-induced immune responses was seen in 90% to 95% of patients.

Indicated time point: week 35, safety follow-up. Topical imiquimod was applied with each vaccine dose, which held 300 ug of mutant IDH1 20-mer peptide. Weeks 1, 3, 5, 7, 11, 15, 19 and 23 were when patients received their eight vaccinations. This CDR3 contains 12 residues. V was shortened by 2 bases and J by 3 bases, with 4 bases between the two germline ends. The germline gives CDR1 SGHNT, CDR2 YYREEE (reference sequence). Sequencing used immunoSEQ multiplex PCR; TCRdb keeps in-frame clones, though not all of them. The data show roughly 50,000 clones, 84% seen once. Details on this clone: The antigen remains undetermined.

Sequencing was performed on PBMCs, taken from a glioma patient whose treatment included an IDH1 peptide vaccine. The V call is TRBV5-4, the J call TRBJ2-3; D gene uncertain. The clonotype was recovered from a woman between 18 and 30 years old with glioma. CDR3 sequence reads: CASSFRTDTQYF. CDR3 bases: TGTGCCAGCAGCTTTCGGACAGATACGCAGTATTTT.